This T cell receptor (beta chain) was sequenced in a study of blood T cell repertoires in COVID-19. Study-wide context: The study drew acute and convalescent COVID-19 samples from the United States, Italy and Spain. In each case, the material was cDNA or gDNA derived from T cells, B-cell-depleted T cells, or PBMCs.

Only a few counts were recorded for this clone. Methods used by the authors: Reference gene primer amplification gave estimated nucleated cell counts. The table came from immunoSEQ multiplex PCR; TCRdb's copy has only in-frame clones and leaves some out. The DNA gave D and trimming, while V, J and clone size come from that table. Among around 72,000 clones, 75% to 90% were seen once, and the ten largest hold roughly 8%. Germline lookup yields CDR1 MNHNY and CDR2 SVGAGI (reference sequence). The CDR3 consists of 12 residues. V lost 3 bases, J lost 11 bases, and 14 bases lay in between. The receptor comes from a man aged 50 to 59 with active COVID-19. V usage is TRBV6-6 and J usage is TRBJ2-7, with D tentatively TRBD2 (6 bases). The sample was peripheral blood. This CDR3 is CASSYVEGKEYF. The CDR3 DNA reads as TGTGCCAGCAGTTATGTGGAGGGGAAGGAGTACTTC.